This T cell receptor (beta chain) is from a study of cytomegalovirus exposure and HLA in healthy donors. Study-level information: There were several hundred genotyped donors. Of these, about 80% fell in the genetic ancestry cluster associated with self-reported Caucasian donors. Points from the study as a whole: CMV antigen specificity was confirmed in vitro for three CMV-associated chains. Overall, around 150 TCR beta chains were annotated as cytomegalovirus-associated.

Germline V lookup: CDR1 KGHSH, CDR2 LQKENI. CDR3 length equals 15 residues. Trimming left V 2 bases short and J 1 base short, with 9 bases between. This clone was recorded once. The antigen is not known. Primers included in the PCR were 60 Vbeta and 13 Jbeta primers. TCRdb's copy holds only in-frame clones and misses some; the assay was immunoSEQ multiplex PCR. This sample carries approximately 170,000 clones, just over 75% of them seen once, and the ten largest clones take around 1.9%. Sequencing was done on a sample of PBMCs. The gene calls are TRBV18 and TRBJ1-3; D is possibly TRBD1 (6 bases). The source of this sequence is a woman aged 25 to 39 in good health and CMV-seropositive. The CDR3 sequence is CASSPGGFSGNTIYF. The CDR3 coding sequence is TGTGCCAGCTCACCAGGGGGCTTTTCTGGAAACACCATATATTTT.